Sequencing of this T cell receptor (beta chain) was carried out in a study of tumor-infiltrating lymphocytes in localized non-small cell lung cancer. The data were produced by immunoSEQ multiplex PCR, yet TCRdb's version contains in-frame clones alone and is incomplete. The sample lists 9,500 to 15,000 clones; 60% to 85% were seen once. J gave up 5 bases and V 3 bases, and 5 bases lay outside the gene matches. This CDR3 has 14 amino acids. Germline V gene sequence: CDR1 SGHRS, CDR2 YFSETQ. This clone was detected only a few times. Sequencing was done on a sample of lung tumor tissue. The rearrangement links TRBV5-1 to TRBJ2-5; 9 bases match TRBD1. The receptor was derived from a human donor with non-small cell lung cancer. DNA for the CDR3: TGCGCCAGCAGCTCGGGACAGGGAGGGGAGACCCAGTACTTC. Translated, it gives CASSSGQGGETQYF.